This T cell receptor (beta chain) was found in a study of post-analysis software for immune sequencing data. General observations from the study: With TRBV5-6, TRBV5-1 and TRBV20-1 included, 4 to 6 TRBV segments were more frequent in patients than in controls.

Included in the TCR beta cDNA libraries were unique molecular identifiers. TCRdb analysed the PCR reads with MiXCR anew, one entry per CDR3 protein. Here the sample spans about 180,000 distinct CDR3 sequences, around 30% being singletons. The CDR3 loop spans 16 amino acids. The trim removed 5 bases at V and 5 bases at J, leaving 12 bases unmatched. Germline V gene sequence: CDR1 LGHDT, CDR2 YNNKEL (reference sequence). This clonotype was seen more than once but under ten times. The antigen remains unidentified. Sequenced sample: blood. This chain links TRBV3-1 with TRBJ2-3, with 8 bases fitting TRBD1. The sequence was collected from a girl aged 5 to 17 with multiple sclerosis. In DNA form, the CDR3 reads TGTGCCAGCAGCTCAAATTCAGGGGGCGCCGGAGATACGCAGTATTTT. As protein: CASSSNSGGAGDTQYF.